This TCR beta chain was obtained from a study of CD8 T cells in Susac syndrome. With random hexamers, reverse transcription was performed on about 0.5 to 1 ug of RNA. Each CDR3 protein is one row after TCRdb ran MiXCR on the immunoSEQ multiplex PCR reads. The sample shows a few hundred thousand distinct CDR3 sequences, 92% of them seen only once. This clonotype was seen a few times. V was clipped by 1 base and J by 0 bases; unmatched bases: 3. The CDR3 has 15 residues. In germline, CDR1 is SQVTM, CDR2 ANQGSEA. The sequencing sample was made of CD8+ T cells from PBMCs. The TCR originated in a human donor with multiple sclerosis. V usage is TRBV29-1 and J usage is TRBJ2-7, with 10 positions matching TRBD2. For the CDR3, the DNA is TGCAGCGTTGAAGGGCTAGCGGGGGCCTCCTACGAGCAGTACTTC. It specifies CSVEGLAGASYEQYF.